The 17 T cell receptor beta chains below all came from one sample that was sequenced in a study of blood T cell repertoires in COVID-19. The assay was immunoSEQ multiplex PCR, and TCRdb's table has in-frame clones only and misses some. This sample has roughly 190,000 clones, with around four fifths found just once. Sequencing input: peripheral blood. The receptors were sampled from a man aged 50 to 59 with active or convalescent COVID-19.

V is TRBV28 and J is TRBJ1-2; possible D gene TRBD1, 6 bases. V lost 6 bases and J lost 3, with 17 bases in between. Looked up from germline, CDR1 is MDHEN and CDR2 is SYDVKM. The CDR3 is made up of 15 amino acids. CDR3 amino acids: CASRSSTGSYYGYTF. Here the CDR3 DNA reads TGTGCCAGCAGGTCTTCTACAGGGTCCTACTATGGCTACACCTTC.

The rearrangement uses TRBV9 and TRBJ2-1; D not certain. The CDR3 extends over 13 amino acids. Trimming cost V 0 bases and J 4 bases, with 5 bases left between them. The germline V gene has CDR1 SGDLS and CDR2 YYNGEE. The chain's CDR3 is CASSVGPYNEQFF. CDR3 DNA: TGTGCCAGCAGCGTAGGGCCTTACAATGAGCAGTTCTTC. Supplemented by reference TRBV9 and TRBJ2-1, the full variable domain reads DSGVTQTPKHLITATGQRVTLRCSPRSGDLSVYWYQQSLDQGLQFLIQYYNGEERAKGNILERFSAQQFPDLHSELNLSSLELGDSALYFCASSVGPYNEQFFGPGTRLTVL.

CDR3: CAKPMGQGNTEAFF. DNA of the CDR3: TGCGCGAAACCTATGGGTCAGGGCAACACTGAAGCTTTCTTT. This chain joins TRBV10-1 and TRBJ1-1, with a tentative D call TRBD1 (5 bases). Germline CDR1 and CDR2: WNHNN and SYGVQD (reference sequence). There are 14 residues in the CDR3.

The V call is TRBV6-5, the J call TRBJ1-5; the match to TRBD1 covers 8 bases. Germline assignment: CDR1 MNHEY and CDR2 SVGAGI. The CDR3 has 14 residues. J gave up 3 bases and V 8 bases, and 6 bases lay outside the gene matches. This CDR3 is CASLGQDYNQPQHF. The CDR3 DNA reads TGTGCCAGCCTGGGACAGGATTACAATCAGCCCCAGCATTTT.

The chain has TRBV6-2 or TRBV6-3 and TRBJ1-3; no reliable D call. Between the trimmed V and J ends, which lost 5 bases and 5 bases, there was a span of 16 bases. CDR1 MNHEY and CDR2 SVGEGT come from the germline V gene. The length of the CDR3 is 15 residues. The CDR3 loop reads CASSPPGRTRNTIYF. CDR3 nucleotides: TGTGCCAGCAGTCCCCCGGGGAGGACTCGAAACACCATATATTTT.

The CDR3 DNA reads as TGCGCCAGCAGCTTGGGGCGCTCGGAGGGTAAGACCCAGTACTTC. Protein sequence: CASSLGRSEGKTQYF. This chain joins TRBV5-1 and TRBJ2-5; D might be TRBD2 (6 bases). Trimming left V 0 bases short and J 6 bases short, with 15 bases between. The CDR3 sequence is 15 residues long. CDR1 SGHRS and CDR2 YFSETQ come from the germline V gene.

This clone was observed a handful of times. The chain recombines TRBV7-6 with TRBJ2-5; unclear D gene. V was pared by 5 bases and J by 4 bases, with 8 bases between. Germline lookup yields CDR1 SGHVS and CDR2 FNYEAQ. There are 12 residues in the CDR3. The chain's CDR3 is CASSRGGETQYF. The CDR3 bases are TGTGCCAGCAGCCGAGGTGGAGAGACCCAGTACTTC.

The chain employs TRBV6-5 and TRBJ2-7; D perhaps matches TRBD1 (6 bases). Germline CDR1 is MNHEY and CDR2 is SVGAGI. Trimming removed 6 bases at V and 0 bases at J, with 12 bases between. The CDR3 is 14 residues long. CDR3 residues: CASSRDIDSYEQYF. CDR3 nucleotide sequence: TGTGCCAGCAGCCGGGACATTGACTCCTACGAGCAGTACTTC.

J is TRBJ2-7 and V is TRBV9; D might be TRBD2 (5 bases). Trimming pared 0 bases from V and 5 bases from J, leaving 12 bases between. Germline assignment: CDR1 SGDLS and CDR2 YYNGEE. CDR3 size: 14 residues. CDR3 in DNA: TGTGCCAGCAGCGTAGGAGGGCCCCTGGACGAGCAGTACTTC. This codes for CASSVGGPLDEQYF.

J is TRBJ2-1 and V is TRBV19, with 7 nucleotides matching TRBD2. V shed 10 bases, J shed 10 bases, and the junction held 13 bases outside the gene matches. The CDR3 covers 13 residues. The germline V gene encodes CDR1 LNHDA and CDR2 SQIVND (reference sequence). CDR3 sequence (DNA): TGTGCCACCATGGAGCGGGGTCCGTGGGAGCAGTTCTTC. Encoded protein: CATMERGPWEQFF.

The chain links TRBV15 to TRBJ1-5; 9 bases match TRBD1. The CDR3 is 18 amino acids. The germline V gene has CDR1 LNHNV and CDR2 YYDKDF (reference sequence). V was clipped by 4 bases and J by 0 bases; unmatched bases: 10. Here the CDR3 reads CATSTLRDRAYSNQPQHF. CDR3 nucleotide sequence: TGTGCCACCAGCACCCTCCGGGACAGGGCCTATAGCAATCAGCCCCAGCATTTT.

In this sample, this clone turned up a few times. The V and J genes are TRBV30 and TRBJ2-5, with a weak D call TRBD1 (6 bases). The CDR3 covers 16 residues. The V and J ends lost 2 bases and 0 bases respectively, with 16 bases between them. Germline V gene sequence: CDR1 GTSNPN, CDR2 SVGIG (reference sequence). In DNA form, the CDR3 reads TGTGCCTGGAGTCTGAGCGGACAGTTGTACCAAGAGACCCAGTACTTC. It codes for CAWSLSGQLYQETQYF.

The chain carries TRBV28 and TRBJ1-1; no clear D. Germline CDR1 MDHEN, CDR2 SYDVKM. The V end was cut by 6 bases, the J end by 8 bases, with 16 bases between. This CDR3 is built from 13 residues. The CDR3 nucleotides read TGTGCCAGCAGCCTCCAGCAGGTATGGGAAGCTTTCTTT. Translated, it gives CASSLQQVWEAFF.

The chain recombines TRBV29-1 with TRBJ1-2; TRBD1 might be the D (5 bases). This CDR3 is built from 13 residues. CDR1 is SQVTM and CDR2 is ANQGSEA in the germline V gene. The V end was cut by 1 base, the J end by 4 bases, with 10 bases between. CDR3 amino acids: CSVEGREVYGYTF. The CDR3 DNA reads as TGCAGCGTTGAAGGCAGGGAGGTCTATGGCTACACCTTC.

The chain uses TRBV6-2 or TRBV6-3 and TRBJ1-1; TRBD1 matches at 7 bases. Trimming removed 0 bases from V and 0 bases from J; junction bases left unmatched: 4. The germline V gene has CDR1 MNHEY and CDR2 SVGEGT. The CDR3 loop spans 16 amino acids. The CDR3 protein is CASSYSQGTLNTEAFF. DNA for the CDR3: TGTGCCAGCAGTTACTCACAGGGGACCCTGAACACTGAAGCTTTCTTT.

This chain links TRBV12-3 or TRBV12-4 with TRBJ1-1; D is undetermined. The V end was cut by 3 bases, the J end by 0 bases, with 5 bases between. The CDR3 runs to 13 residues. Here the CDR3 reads CASSFRMNTEAFF. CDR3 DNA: TGTGCCAGCAGTTTCAGAATGAACACTGAAGCTTTCTTT.

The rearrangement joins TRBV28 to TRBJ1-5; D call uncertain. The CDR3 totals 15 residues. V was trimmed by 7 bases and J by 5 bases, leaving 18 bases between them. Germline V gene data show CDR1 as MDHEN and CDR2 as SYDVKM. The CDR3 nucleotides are TGTGCCAGCACCCCCGGTCAGGAAATCTATCAGCCCCAGCATTTT. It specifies CASTPGQEIYQPQHF.